This is a list of T cell receptor beta chains from one sample in a study of CD8+ T cells in alopecia areata. Assay used: immunoSEQ multiplex PCR; TCRdb lists only in-frame clones, some missing. Altogether fewer than 200,000 clones are present, approximately 70% being singletons, with the ten largest covering roughly 10%. The sample here was CD8+ T cells sorted from blood, taken at week 0. Receptor source: a human donor with alopecia areata. The CDR3 runs from the conserved cysteine through the conserved F or W. The D gene is left open where the match is weak. A row's size may be missing; if present it is once, few, many or a size class.

>TRBJ1-1|.|11|.|TRBV30
CAWRLNTEAFF
TGTGCCTGGAGACTGAACACTGAAGCTTTCTTT
>TRBJ2-7|.|15|TRBD2|TRBV5-1
CASSPGLENPYEQYF
TGCGCCAGCAGCCCGGGACTAGAGAACCCCTACGAGCAGTACTTC
>TRBJ1-4|.|15|.|TRBV6-5
CASSSEGRLIEKLFF
TGTGCCAGCAGTTCGGAGGGGCGACTTATTGAAAAACTGTTTTTT
>TRBJ2-3|.|17|TRBD1|TRBV7-6
CASRGSVGQVNTDTQYF
TGTGCCAGCAGGGGATCCGTGGGACAGGTGAACACAGATACGCAGTATTTT
>TRBJ1-5|.|13|.|TRBV29-1
CSAGGDSNQPQHF
TGCAGCGCCGGAGGGGACAGCAATCAGCCCCAGCATTTT
>TRBJ2-7|.|12|.|TRBV6-1
CASREATGEQYF
TGTGCCAGCAGAGAAGCAACGGGAGAGCAGTACTTC
>TRBJ2-3|.|13|.|TRBV9
CASSVGPPDTQYF
TGTGCCAGCAGCGTAGGTCCCCCAGATACGCAGTATTTT
>TRBJ2-2|.|19|TRBD2|TRBV2
CASSTAPPGLAGGTGELFF
TGTGCCAGCAGTACCGCTCCCCCAGGACTAGCGGGGGGGACCGGGGAGCTGTTTTTT
>TRBJ2-4|.|17|.|TRBV2
CASSDPEEGGSKNIQYF
TGTGCCAGCAGTGACCCCGAGGAGGGTGGGTCCAAAAACATTCAGTACTTC
>TRBJ1-4|few|11|TRBD1|TRBV2
CASSVGQLIGF
TGTGCCAGCAGTGTGGGACAGTTAATTGGTTTT
>TRBJ2-5|few|14|.|TRBV5-1
CASSLVPWRETQYF
TGCGCCAGCAGCTTGGTGCCGTGGCGGGAGACCCAGTACTTC
>TRBJ2-7|.|13|TRBD1|TRBV13
CASSSYRGREQYF
TGTGCCAGCAGCTCCTACAGGGGGCGCGAGCAGTACTTC
>TRBJ2-3|.|14|.|TRBV2
CASTQIVGTDTQYF
TGTGCCAGCACCCAGATTGTGGGCACAGATACGCAGTATTTT
>TRBJ1-1|.|11|.|TRBV19
CASQQGGEAFF
TGTGCCAGCCAACAAGGGGGTGAAGCTTTCTTT
>TRBJ2-1|.|13|TRBD2|TRBV2
CASSKTSWGEQFF
TGTGCCAGCAGCAAGACTAGCTGGGGTGAGCAGTTCTTC
>TRBJ1-1|.|14|TRBD1|TRBV6-5
CASSYGTGTTEAFF
TGTGCCAGCAGTTACGGGACAGGGACCACTGAAGCTTTCTTT
>TRBJ2-5|.|13|.|TRBV29-1
CSVDLPNQETQYF
TGCAGCGTTGATTTGCCCAACCAAGAGACCCAGTACTTC
>TRBJ1-2|.|8|.|TRBV2
CVTGGYTF
TGTGTCACGGGGGGCTACACCTTC
>TRBJ1-1|.|13|.|TRBV6-5
CASSWEGDTEAFF
TGTGCCAGCAGTTGGGAGGGAGACACTGAAGCTTTCTTT
>TRBJ2-5|.|13|TRBD1|TRBV9
CASSGGGRETQYF
TGTGCCAGCAGCGGAGGGGGCAGGGAGACCCAGTACTTC
>TRBJ2-7|few|15|TRBD2|TRBV27
CASSLGAGVPYEQYF
TGTGCCAGCAGCCTAGGGGCGGGGGTCCCCTACGAGCAGTACTTC
>TRBJ2-3|.|15|TRBD1|TRBV7-9
CASSLADRAGDTQYF
TGTGCCAGCAGCTTAGCGGACAGGGCAGGAGATACGCAGTATTTT
>TRBJ1-1|.|13|.|TRBV15
CATSSGLNTEAFF
TGTGCCACCAGCAGCGGGTTGAACACTGAAGCTTTCTTT
>TRBJ2-7|few|13|.|TRBV29-1
CSVEVEDPYEQYF
TGCAGCGTTGAAGTGGAAGACCCCTACGAGCAGTACTTC
>TRBJ2-5|once|13|.|TRBV10-3
CAIRSLVQETQYF
TGTGCCATCAGGAGCCTAGTCCAAGAGACCCAGTACTTC
>TRBJ2-6|.|20|.|TRBV30
CAWTLEPTGRESSGANVLTF
TGTGCCTGGACCCTAGAACCAACAGGGCGAGAGAGCTCTGGGGCCAACGTCCTGACTTTC
>TRBJ2-7|.|13|.|TRBV7-8
CASSLAVEGEQYF
TGTGCCAGCAGCTTAGCGGTGGAGGGGGAGCAGTACTTC
>TRBJ2-5|once|15|.|TRBV5-1
CASSLAAVYQETQYF
TGCGCCAGCAGCTTGGCCGCAGTGTACCAAGAGACCCAGTACTTC
>TRBJ1-2|.|13|TRBD1|TRBV10-3
CAISGDRAKGYTF
TGTGCCATCAGTGGGGACAGGGCAAAGGGCTACACCTTC
>TRBJ2-5|.|14|.|TRBV30
CAWSGSSVQETQYF
TGTGCCTGGAGTGGGTCGAGCGTACAAGAGACCCAGTACTTC
>TRBJ1-6|.|15|.|TRBV6-6
CASSYGAGNSSPLHF
TGTGCCAGCAGTTACGGTGCAGGGAATAGCTCACCCCTCCACTTT
>TRBJ2-7|.|13|.|TRBV7-2
CASEGGNSYEQYF
TGTGCCAGCGAAGGGGGGAACTCCTACGAGCAGTACTTC
>TRBJ2-5|.|15|TRBD2|TRBV4-1
CASSFGGGAGETQYF
TGCGCCAGCAGCTTCGGCGGGGGGGCCGGGGAGACCCAGTACTTC